Listed here are 12 T cell receptor beta chains from one sample, sequenced in a study of OX40 agonist ivuxolimab in advanced cancers. TCRdb's table, derived via immunoSEQ multiplex PCR, lists solely in-frame clones and lacks some. The table records some 66,000 clones, around 86% of them present only once. Material: CD4+ or CD8+ T cells sorted from blood, obtained in a trial of the OX40 agonist ivuxolimab. Source of these receptors: an adult with an advanced solid tumor such as melanoma, head and neck, liver or kidney cancer.

The chain has TRBV7-9 and TRBJ1-2, with 7 bases matching TRBD1. The trim removed 7 bases at V and 4 bases at J, leaving 6 bases unmatched. This CDR3 spans 13 amino acids. Germline assignment: CDR1 SEHNR and CDR2 FQNEAQ (reference sequence). The DNA of the CDR3 is TGTGCCAGCACTAGGGACAGTAGCTATGGCTACACCTTC. Its protein product is CASTRDSSYGYTF.

The rearrangement joins TRBV21-1 to TRBJ2-7; the table's D call, TRBD2, was not checked against the DNA. TRBV21-1 corresponds to a pseudogene. CDR3 size: 14 residues. CDR3: CASSGTRRFYEQYF. The CDR3 DNA reads TGTGCCAGCAGCGGCACAAGGAGGTTCTACGAGCAGTACTTC.

This clone occurred once. The junction does not match germline at one end; this may be a read error. The rearrangement joins TRBV20-1 to TRBJ2-3, with 7 bases lining up with TRBD2. CDR3 length: 11 amino acids. Germline CDR1 DFQATT, CDR2 SNEGSKA (reference sequence). The chain's CDR3 is CSAMLAARLAF. CDR3 nucleotide sequence: TGCAGTGCCATGCTAGCGGCGAGGCTTGCTTTT.

The chain recombines TRBV21-1 with TRBJ2-7. TRBV21-1 is labeled a pseudogene. The CDR3 covers 14 residues. CDR3 in amino acids: CASSKTAPRFEQYF. CDR3 nucleotide sequence: TGTGCCAGCAGCAAAACGGCCCCCCGTTTCGAGCAGTACTTC.

The V gene is TRBV10-3, the J gene TRBJ1-1; 7 nucleotides match TRBD1. The CDR3 sequence is 14 residues long. J gave up 5 bases and V 11 bases, and 14 bases lay outside the gene matches. Germline CDR1 and CDR2: ENHRY and SYGVKD. The CDR3 here is CAVSQPGGITEAFF. DNA for the CDR3: TGTGCCGTATCACAACCAGGGGGTATTACTGAAGCTTTCTTT.

The chain joins TRBV7-3 to TRBJ2-3; perhaps TRBD1 as D (6 bases). Trimming cost V 3 bases and J 0 bases, with 10 bases left between them. CDR1 and CDR2 (germline): SGHTA, FQGTGA. This CDR3 contains 15 residues. The DNA for the CDR3 is TGTGCCAGCAGCTTTGGGGGCCCTAGCACAGATACGCAGTATTTT. It is translated as CASSFGGPSTDTQYF. Using reference TRBV7-3 and TRBJ2-3 for the parts outside the CDR3, the full variable domain is GAGVSQTPSNKVTEKGKYVELRCDPISGHTALYWYRQSLGQGPEFLIYFQGTGAADDSGLPNDRFFAVRPEGSVSTLKIQRTERGDSAVYLCASSFGGPSTDTQYFGPGTRLTVL.

V is TRBV19 and J is TRBJ2-1; D ambiguous. Germline V lookup: CDR1 LNHDA, CDR2 SQIVND (reference sequence). CDR3 length equals 15 residues. The V and J ends lost 3 bases and 0 bases respectively, with 9 bases between them. CDR3 in DNA: TGTGCCAGTAGTATGCAGGCTAGCTCCTACAATGAGCAGTTCTTC. The encoded protein is CASSMQASSYNEQFF.

The V gene is TRBV6-1, the J gene TRBJ2-2; no clear D. V dropped 1 base and J dropped 1 base, with 4 bases sitting between them. CDR1 MNHNS and CDR2 SASEGT come from the germline V gene. CDR3 length: 14 residues. The CDR3 here is CASSEVQNTGELFF. As DNA, the CDR3 is TGTGCCAGCAGTGAAGTACAGAACACCGGGGAGCTGTTTTTT.

V and J are TRBV4-1 and TRBJ1-4; D remains unclear. This CDR3 comprises 16 residues. Germline V gives CDR1 MGHRA, CDR2 YSYEKL. With 1 base removed from V and 3 bases from J, the gap between germline ends came to 12 bases. The DNA for the CDR3 is TGCGCCAGCAGCCAAGGCCCTCCAACCCCTAATGAAAAACTGTTTTTT. Its translation: CASSQGPPTPNEKLFF.

The rearrangement uses TRBV30 and TRBJ2-6; D remains ambiguous. This CDR3 comprises 16 residues. Germline CDR1 is GTSNPN and CDR2 is SVGIG (reference sequence). V dropped 0 bases and J dropped 2 bases, with 11 bases sitting between them. The CDR3 protein is CAWSVHEVAGANVLTF. The CDR3 DNA reads TGTGCCTGGAGTGTACACGAGGTTGCTGGGGCCAACGTCCTGACTTTC.

The chain is built from TRBV7-2 and TRBJ1-1; D is undetermined. This CDR3 is built from 15 residues. The V end was cut by 2 bases, the J end by 1 base, with 11 bases between. Per the germline V gene, CDR1 is SGHTA and CDR2 is FQGNSA. The CDR3 loop reads CASSLSTLGNTEAFF. The CDR3 bases are TGTGCCAGCAGCTTATCTACCCTGGGGAACACTGAAGCTTTCTTT.

V is TRBV5-1 and J is TRBJ2-1; no firm D call. Germline-derived CDR1 and CDR2 are SGHRS and YFSETQ. The CDR3 length is 17 residues. Between the trimmed V and J ends, which lost 4 bases and 8 bases, there was a span of 25 bases. The CDR3 sequence: CASSPFPGGSLRDEQFF. The CDR3 nucleotides are TGCGCCAGCAGCCCATTCCCTGGCGGAAGTCTTCGGGATGAGCAGTTCTTC.